The 24 T cell receptor beta chains below come from one sample, sequenced in a study of vaccination effects on CD4 cells after COVID-19. Only in-frame clones appear in the TCRdb table, and some are missing; sequencing was by immunoSEQ multiplex PCR. The repertoire consists of roughly 40,000 clones, with approximately 67% occurring once and the leading ten covering roughly 4.2%. Their specific antigens are unknown. When nine to ten days of culture had elapsed, CD4+ T cells were isolated. The specimen comprised CD4+ T cells from PBMCs cultured without peptide, sampled before COVID-19 vaccination. These receptors were collected from a human donor who received a COVID-19 vaccine.

The J gene is TRBJ2-7, the V gene TRBV6-5; 11 bases are shared with TRBD2. After removal of 4 bases from V and 3 bases from J, the junction contained 5 bases not matched to a gene. This CDR3 spans 15 amino acids. CDR1 MNHEY and CDR2 SVGAGI come from the germline V gene. CDR3 amino acids: CASSSPGTSGYEQYF. CDR3 sequence (DNA): TGTGCCAGCAGTTCACCCGGGACTAGCGGCTACGAGCAGTACTTC.

Here the CDR3 reads CASRTGDSVYGYTF. In DNA, the CDR3 is TGTGCCAGCAGAACAGGGGATTCGGTCTATGGCTACACCTTC. This chain connects TRBV27 to TRBJ1-2; 7 positions agree with TRBD1. The CDR3 is made up of 14 amino acids. Unmatched junction bases numbered 8, after V lost 6 bases and J lost 4 bases. Germline V gene lookup returns CDR1 MNHEY and CDR2 SMNVEV (reference sequence).

The chain joins TRBV14 to TRBJ2-5; D is undetermined. CDR3 length: 15 residues. Germline CDR1 reads SGHDN; CDR2 reads FVKESK. Trimming cost V 4 bases and J 5 bases, with 17 bases left between them. The CDR3 reads CASSPRPRAWETQYF. CDR3 coding DNA: TGTGCCAGCAGCCCGCGGCCAAGGGCTTGGGAGACCCAGTACTTC.

The V call is TRBV2, the J call TRBJ2-2; tentative D call: TRBD1 (6 bases). The CDR3 extends over 14 amino acids. Germline V gives CDR1 SNHLY, CDR2 FYNNEI. The V end lost 11 bases, the J end lost 5 bases, and 18 bases lay between the germline ends. CDR3 DNA: TGTGCCGGCAACAGGGAAGGATGGACCGGGGAGCTGTTTTTT. This gives the protein CAGNREGWTGELFF.

J is TRBJ2-3 and V is TRBV19, with 10 bases matching TRBD1. V shed 9 bases and J 4 bases; nucleotides not matched to a gene: 7. This CDR3 is 14 amino acids long. Germline CDR1 and CDR2: LNHDA and SQIVND (reference sequence). The CDR3 bases are TGTGCCAGCCGGGACAGGGGAGGCTCAGATACGCAGTATTTT. Its translation is CASRDRGGSDTQYF.

The J gene is TRBJ2-2, the V gene TRBV7-2, with 9 positions matching TRBD1. The CDR3 totals 15 residues. Trimming at V came to 5 bases and at J to 2 bases, leaving 3 bases not matched to a gene. The germline V gene encodes CDR1 SGHTA and CDR2 FQGNSA. CDR3 DNA sequence: TGTGCCAGCAGCCGGACAGGGGTAAACACCGGGGAGCTGTTTTTT. Protein sequence: CASSRTGVNTGELFF.

The chain employs TRBV7-2 and TRBJ2-5; D is uncertain. The CDR3 contains 14 residues. Germline CDR1 and CDR2: SGHTA and FQGNSA. The V gene lost 1 base and the J gene lost 7 bases, with 13 bases spanning the gap. CDR3 sequence (DNA): TGTGCCAGCAGCTTAGATTTAGGGCTCGGGACCCAGTACTTC. It translates to CASSLDLGLGTQYF.

The V call is TRBV5-1, the J call TRBJ2-3; 7 nucleotides line up with TRBD1. V shed 9 bases, J shed 2 bases, and the junction held 12 bases outside the gene matches. The CDR3 is made up of 15 amino acids. Germline CDR1 SGHRS, CDR2 YFSETQ. In DNA form, the CDR3 reads TGCGCCACTAGGGGAAGACAGGGAGCCACAGATACGCAGTATTTT. Translated: CATRGRQGATDTQYF.

The DNA of the CDR3 is TGTGCCAGCAGCTTCGACGGCGGGGGTCCCTACCAGCCCCAGCATTTT. The encoded protein is CASSFDGGGPYQPQHF. This chain links TRBV7-8 with TRBJ1-5; perhaps TRBD1 as D (5 bases). Trimming removed 3 bases at V and 7 bases at J, with 19 bases between. CDR3 length: 16 residues. CDR1 is SGHVS and CDR2 is FQNEAQ in the germline V gene.

V gene TRBV3-1 (or the pseudogene TRBV3-2) combines with J gene TRBJ2-7; D unresolved. Germline lookup yields CDR1 LGHDT and CDR2 YNNKEL (reference sequence). With 1 base removed from V and 5 bases from J, the gap between germline ends came to 3 bases. This CDR3 has 11 residues. The CDR3 nucleotides are TGTGCCAGCAGCCAAGGTGACGAGCAGTACTTC. Its protein product is CASSQGDEQYF.

The CDR3: CSVETGGGEKLFF. The CDR3 nucleotides read TGCAGCGTTGAGACAGGTGGGGGTGAAAAACTGTTTTTT. The chain couples TRBV29-1 to TRBJ1-4, with D perhaps TRBD1 (6 bases). Trimming left V 3 bases short and J 7 bases short, with 12 bases between. This CDR3 contains 13 residues. Per germline, CDR1 SQVTM and CDR2 ANQGSEA.

The chain carries TRBV7-9 and TRBJ1-1, with 7 bases matching TRBD1. Germline CDR1 and CDR2: SEHNR and FQNEAQ (reference sequence). Germline trimming cut 8 bases from V and 4 bases from J; bases unmatched to any gene: 13. This CDR3 has 15 amino acids. CDR3 residues: CASSPTHRGGTEAFF. The DNA for the CDR3 is TGTGCCAGCTCCCCGACCCACAGGGGAGGCACTGAAGCTTTCTTT.

The J gene is TRBJ2-3, the V gene TRBV28, with D tentatively TRBD2 (6 bases). Germline loops: CDR1 MDHEN, CDR2 SYDVKM. Trimming removed 5 bases from V and 9 bases from J, with 18 bases in between. CDR3 length equals 14 residues. CDR3 nucleotide sequence: TGTGCCAGCAGTCTAGATGGAGGAGGGTACACGCAGTATTTT. Protein: CASSLDGGGYTQYF.

This clone counts as medium-sized. The chain links TRBV7-7 to TRBJ1-4; D call uncertain. Trimming shortened V by 4 bases and J by 5 bases, and 14 bases separated the two germline ends. The V gene's germline CDR1 is SSHAT and CDR2 FNYEAQ (reference sequence). The CDR3 totals 15 residues. DNA for the CDR3: TGTGCCAGCAGCTCCGGTCGGGGTTCAAATGAAAAACTGTTTTTT. This gives the protein CASSSGRGSNEKLFF.

This clone came up a few times. The chain has TRBV6-6 and TRBJ2-1; D possibly uses TRBD1 or TRBD2 (5 bases each). Trimming stripped 1 base from V and 0 bases from J, with 7 bases between. CDR1 is MNHNY, CDR2 SVGAGI, per germline (reference sequence). The CDR3 loop spans 15 amino acids. For the CDR3, the DNA is TGTGCCAGCAGTTACTTGGGGGTCTCCTACAATGAGCAGTTCTTC. It translates to CASSYLGVSYNEQFF.

The J gene is TRBJ2-5, the V gene TRBV7-2; D is unclear. The CDR3 runs to 13 residues. Germline V CDR1 and CDR2: SGHTA, FQGNSA. The V end lost 8 bases, the J end lost 5 bases, and 15 bases lay between the germline ends. The CDR3: CASALTLGETQYF. The CDR3 coding sequence is TGTGCCAGCGCCCTGACTCTTGGGGAGACCCAGTACTTC.

This clone was counted only a few times. The J gene is TRBJ2-6, the V gene TRBV2, with a tentative D call TRBD2 (5 bases). The CDR3 has 13 amino acids. Germline-derived CDR1 and CDR2 are SNHLY and FYNNEI. V was trimmed by 8 bases and J by 1 base, leaving 6 bases between them. The CDR3, as DNA: TGTGCCAGCGCGGGTTCTGGGGCCAACGTCCTGACTTTC. Protein product: CASAGSGANVLTF.

The chain employs TRBV5-6 and TRBJ1-2; D call uncertain. V dropped 4 bases and J dropped 3 bases, with 13 bases sitting between them. Germline-derived CDR1 and CDR2 are SGHDT and YYEEEE. The CDR3 loop spans 14 amino acids. CDR3 amino acids: CASSPGWLDYGYTF. In DNA form, the CDR3 reads TGTGCCAGCAGCCCCGGGTGGTTGGACTATGGCTACACCTTC.

V is TRBV2 and J is TRBJ2-7, with 8 bases aligning to TRBD2. CDR1 SNHLY and CDR2 FYNNEI come from the germline V gene. The CDR3 length is 14 residues. V lost 7 bases to trimming and J lost 3 bases; unmatched junction nucleotides: 8. This CDR3 reads CASKRETSVYEQYF. CDR3 coding DNA: TGTGCCAGCAAGCGGGAGACTAGCGTCTACGAGCAGTACTTC.

V is TRBV3-1 (or the pseudogene TRBV3-2) and J is TRBJ2-5, with 8 bases that match TRBD1. The trim removed 0 bases at V and 5 bases at J, leaving 8 bases unmatched. This CDR3 comprises 16 residues. Per the germline V gene, CDR1 is LGHDT and CDR2 is YNNKEL (reference sequence). CDR3 bases: TGTGCCAGCAGCCAAGATTGGGGACAGGTATTCGAGACCCAGTACTTC. Residues: CASSQDWGQVFETQYF.

The genes are TRBV19 and TRBJ1-1; D is ambiguous. This CDR3 is built from 13 residues. With 0 bases removed from V and 8 bases from J, the gap between germline ends came to 10 bases. CDR1 is LNHDA, CDR2 SQIVND, per germline (reference sequence). CDR3 residues: CASSIDRAGEAFF. The CDR3 nucleotides read TGTGCCAGTAGTATAGATCGGGCCGGGGAAGCTTTCTTT. The variable domain in full, with the rest retrieved from reference TRBV19 and TRBJ1-1, is DGGITQSPKYLFRKEGQNVTLSCEQNLNHDAMYWYRQDPGQGLRLIYYSQIVNDFQKGDIAEGYSVSREKKESFPLTVTSAQKNPTAFYLCASSIDRAGEAFFGQGTRLTVV.

This rearrangement joins TRBV11-3 to TRBJ2-6; 9 bases match TRBD2. The V and J ends lost 5 bases and 0 bases, in that order; junction bases with no gene match: 5. The germline V gene encodes CDR1 SGHNT and CDR2 YENEEA. The CDR3 is 17 amino acids. The CDR3 nucleotides read TGTGCCAGCAGCGGCGGGGGGGGCCGCTCTGGGGCCAACGTCCTGACTTTC. This translates into CASSGGGGRSGANVLTF.

This rearrangement joins TRBV9 to TRBJ2-1; unclear D gene. CDR3 length equals 12 residues. CDR1 and CDR2 from the germline V gene are SGDLS and YYNGEE. V was trimmed by 0 bases and J by 9 bases, leaving 7 bases between them. The CDR3 here is CASSVVYSEQFF. The CDR3 DNA is TGTGCCAGCAGCGTAGTTTATAGTGAGCAGTTCTTC.

This clone occurred a few times. The chain has TRBV5-1 and TRBJ1-5; 7 nucleotides match TRBD1. The CDR3 is made up of 14 amino acids. Germline assignment: CDR1 SGHRS and CDR2 YFSETQ. The V gene end was trimmed by 5 bases and the J gene end by 0 bases; junction bases not matched to a gene: 2. The CDR3 coding sequence is TGCGCCAGCAGTCAGGGGGATAGCAATCAGCCCCAGCATTTT. It is translated as CASSQGDSNQPQHF.